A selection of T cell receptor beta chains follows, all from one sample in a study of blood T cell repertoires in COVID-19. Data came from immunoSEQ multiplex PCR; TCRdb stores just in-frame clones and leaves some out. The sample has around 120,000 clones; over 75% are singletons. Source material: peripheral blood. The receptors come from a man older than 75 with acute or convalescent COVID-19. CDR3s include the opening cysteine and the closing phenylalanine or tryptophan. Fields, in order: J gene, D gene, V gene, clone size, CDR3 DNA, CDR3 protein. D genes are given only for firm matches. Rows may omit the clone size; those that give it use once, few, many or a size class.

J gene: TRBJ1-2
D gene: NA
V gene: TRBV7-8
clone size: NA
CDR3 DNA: TGTGCCAGCAGCTCAAGCGCTACAGGGATATCTGGCTACACCTTC
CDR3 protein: CASSSSATGISGYTF

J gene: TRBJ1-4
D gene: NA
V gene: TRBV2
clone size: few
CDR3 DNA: TGTGCCAGCATGAGAGGAACTAATGAAAAACTGTTTTTT
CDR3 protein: CASMRGTNEKLFF

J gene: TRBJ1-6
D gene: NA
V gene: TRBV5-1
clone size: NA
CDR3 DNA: TGCGCCAGCATGGTTGGAGGGAGGTCCTATAATTCACCCCTCCACTTT
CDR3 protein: CASMVGGRSYNSPLHF

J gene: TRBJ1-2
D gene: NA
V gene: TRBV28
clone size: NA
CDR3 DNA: TGTGCCAGCAGTTTATTCGGGTTTGACTATGGCTACACCTTC
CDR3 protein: CASSLFGFDYGYTF

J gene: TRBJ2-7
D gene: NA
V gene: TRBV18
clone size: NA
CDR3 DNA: TGTGCCAGCTCACCAGGGGGCACGACCTACGAGCAGTACTTC
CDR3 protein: CASSPGGTTYEQYF

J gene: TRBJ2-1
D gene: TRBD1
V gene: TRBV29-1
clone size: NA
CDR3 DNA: TGCAGCGTGGGACAGGGGGGGAATGAGCAGTTCTTC
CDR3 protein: CSVGQGGNEQFF

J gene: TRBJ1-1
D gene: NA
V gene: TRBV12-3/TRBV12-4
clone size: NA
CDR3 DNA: TGTGCCAGCAGTGCGGGATCGAACACTGAAGCTTTCTTT
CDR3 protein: CASSAGSNTEAFF

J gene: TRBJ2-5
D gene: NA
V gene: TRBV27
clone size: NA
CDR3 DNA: TGTGCCAGCAGTCCAACCGGGTCAACTCAAGAGACCCAGTACTTC
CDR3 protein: CASSPTGSTQETQYF

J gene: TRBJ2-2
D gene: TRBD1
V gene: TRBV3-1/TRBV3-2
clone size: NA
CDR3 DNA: TGTGCCAGCAGCCCCTGGGACAGTAACACCGGGGAGCTGTTTTTT
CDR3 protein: CASSPWDSNTGELFF

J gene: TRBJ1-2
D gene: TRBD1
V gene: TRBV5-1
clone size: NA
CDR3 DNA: TGCGCCAGCAGCTCCGGACAGGGAAACTATGGCTACACCTTC
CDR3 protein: CASSSGQGNYGYTF

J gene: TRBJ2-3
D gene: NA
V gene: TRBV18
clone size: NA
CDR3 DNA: TGTGCCAGCTCACCAGAGGCAGATACGCAGTATTTT
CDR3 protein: CASSPEADTQYF

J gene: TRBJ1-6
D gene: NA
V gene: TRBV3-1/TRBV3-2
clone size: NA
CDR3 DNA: TGTGCCAGCAGCCGGTCCAGCTCCTATAATTCACCCCTCCACTTT
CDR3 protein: CASSRSSSYNSPLHF

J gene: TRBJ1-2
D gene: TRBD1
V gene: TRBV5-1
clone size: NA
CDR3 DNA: TGCGCCAGCAGCTTGTCAGGGGGAGCCTTCTCCTATGGCTACACCTTC
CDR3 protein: CASSLSGGAFSYGYTF

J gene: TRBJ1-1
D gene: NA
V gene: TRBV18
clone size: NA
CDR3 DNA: TGTGCCAGCTCACAGACGGGACTCTCGTCCCGGAACACTGAAGCTTTCTTT
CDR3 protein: CASSQTGLSSRNTEAFF

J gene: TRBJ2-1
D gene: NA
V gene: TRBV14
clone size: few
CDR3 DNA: TGTGCCAGCAGCATATCGGGGACTCTCAATGAGCAGTTCTTC
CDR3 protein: CASSISGTLNEQFF

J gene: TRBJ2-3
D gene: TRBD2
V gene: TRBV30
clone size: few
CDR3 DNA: TGTGCCTGGAGGGGACTAGCGGGAACAACCTTACTCACAGATACGCAGTATTTT
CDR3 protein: CAWRGLAGTTLLTDTQYF

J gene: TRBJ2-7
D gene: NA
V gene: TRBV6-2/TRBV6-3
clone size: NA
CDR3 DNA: TGTGCCAGCAGTTTTTACTACGAGCAGTACTTC
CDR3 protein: CASSFYYEQYF

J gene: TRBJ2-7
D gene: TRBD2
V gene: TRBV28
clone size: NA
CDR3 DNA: TGTGCCAGCAGTCCCGGGACTAGCGGGAGTTACGAGCAGTACTTC
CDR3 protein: CASSPGTSGSYEQYF

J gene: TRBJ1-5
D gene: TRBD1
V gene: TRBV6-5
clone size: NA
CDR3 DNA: TGTGCCAGCACCGGACAGGGAAGGCCCCAGCATTTT
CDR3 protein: CASTGQGRPQHF

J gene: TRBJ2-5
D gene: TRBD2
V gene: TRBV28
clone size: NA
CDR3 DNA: TGTGCCAGCACCCGAGGAGGGACTAGCGGACAAGAGACCCAGTACTTC
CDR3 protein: CASTRGGTSGQETQYF

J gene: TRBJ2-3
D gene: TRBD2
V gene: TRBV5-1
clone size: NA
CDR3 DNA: TGCGCCAGCAGCCCCCTAGCGGGGGCAAAAGGGAGCACAGATACGCAGTATTTT
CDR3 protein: CASSPLAGAKGSTDTQYF

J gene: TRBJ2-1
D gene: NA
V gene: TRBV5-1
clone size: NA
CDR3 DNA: TGCGCCAGCAGGAGACAGACCGACAATGAGCAGTTCTTC
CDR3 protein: CASRRQTDNEQFF

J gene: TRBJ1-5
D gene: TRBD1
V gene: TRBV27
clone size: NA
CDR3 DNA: TGTGCCACCGCCCCCGGACAGGGGATTCGGAATCAGCCCCAGCATTTT
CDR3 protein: CATAPGQGIRNQPQHF

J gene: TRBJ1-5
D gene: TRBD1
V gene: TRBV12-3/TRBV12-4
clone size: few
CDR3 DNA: TGTGCCAGCAGTGACAGGGGGACTCAGCCCCAGCATTTT
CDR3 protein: CASSDRGTQPQHF

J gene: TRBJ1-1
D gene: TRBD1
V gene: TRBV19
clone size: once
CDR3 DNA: TGTGCCAGAGGACAGGGGACGGAAGCTTTCTTT
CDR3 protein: CARGQGTEAFF

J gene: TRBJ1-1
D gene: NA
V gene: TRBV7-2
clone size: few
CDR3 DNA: TGTGCCAGCAGCTCCGGACAAATGAACACTGAAGCTTTCTTT
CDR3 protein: CASSSGQMNTEAFF

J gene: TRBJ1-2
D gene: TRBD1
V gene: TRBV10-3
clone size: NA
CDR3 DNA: TGTGCCATCAGTCCGGACAGGGGGCTAGATGGCTACACCTTC
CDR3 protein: CAISPDRGLDGYTF

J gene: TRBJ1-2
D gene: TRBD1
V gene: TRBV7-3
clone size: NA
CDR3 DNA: TGTGCCAGCAGCCCGGACAGGGGATCGTTTTATGGCTACACCTTC
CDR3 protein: CASSPDRGSFYGYTF

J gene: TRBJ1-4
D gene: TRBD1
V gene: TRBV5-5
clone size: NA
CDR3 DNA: TGTGCCAGCACCTGGGGGGACAGGACTAATGAAAAACTGTTTTTT
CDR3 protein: CASTWGDRTNEKLFF

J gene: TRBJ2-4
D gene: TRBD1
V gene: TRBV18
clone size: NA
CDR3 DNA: TGTGCCAGCTCACCAAGTACAGGGGAAAACATTCAGTACTTC
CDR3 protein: CASSPSTGENIQYF

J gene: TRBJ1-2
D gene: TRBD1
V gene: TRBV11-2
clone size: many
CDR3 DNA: TGTGCCAGCAGCTTGCGACAGGGATGGAACTATGGCTACACCTTC
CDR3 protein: CASSLRQGWNYGYTF

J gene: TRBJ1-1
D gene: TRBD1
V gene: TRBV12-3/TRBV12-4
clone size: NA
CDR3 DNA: TGTGCCAGCAGTCTAAACAGGGGTACTGAAGCTTTCTTT
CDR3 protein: CASSLNRGTEAFF

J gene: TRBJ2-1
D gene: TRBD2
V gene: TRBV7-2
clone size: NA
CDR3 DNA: TGTGCCAGCAGCTCGACCATAGCGGGAGGGGGTTGGAATGAGCAGTTCTTC
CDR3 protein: CASSSTIAGGGWNEQFF

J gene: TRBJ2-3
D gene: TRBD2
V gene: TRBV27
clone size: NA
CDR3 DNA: TGTGCCAGCGGACTCTTCGGGGGGGCCGTAAGCACAGATACGCAGTATTTT
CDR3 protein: CASGLFGGAVSTDTQYF

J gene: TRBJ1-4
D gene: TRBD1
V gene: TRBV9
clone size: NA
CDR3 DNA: TGTGCCAGCAGCCTGGGACAGATTAATGAAAAACTGTTTTTT
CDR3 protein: CASSLGQINEKLFF

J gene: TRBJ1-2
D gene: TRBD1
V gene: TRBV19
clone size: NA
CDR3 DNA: TGTGCCAGTAGCTGGGACAGGGGTAACTATGGCTACACCTTC
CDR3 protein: CASSWDRGNYGYTF

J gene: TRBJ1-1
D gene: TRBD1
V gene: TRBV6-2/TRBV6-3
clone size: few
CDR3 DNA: TGTGCCAGCAGTAACCCGGACAGGTCGAACACTGAAGCTTTCTTT
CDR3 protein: CASSNPDRSNTEAFF

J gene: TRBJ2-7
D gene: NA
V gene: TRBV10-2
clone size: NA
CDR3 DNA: TGCGCCAGCACGGACAGCTACGAGCAGTACTTC
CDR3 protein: CASTDSYEQYF

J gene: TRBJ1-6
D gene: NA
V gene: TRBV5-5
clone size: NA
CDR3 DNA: TGTGCCAGCAGCTTGGACGGGGGGGCCGGGCGGCCCCTCCACTTT
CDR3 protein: CASSLDGGAGRPLHF

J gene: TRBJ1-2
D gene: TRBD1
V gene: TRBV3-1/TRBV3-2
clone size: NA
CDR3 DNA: TGTGCCAGCAGCCCCGGGACAGCTAACTATGGCTACACCTTC
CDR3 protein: CASSPGTANYGYTF

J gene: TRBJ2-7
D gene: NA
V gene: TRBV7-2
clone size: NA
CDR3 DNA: TGTGCCAGCAGCGCTAGCTACGAGCAGTACTTC
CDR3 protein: CASSASYEQYF

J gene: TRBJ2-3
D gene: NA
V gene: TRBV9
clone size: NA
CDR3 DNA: TGTGCCAGCAGCGTAGCGGGTTTTAGCACAGATACGCAGTATTTT
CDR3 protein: CASSVAGFSTDTQYF

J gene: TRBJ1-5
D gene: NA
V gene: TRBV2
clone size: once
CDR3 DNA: TGTGCCAGCAGTGAAGCCGGACAGTTTGGTCAGCCCCAGCATTTT
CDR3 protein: CASSEAGQFGQPQHF

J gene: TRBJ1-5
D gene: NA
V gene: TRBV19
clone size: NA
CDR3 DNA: TGTGCCAGTAGTCGGGATAGCAATCAGCCCCAGCATTTT
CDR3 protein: CASSRDSNQPQHF

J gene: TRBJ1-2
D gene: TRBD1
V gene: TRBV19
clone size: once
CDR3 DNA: TGTGCCAGTAGTATAGCGACAGGGGAGAACTATGGCTACACCTTC
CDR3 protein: CASSIATGENYGYTF

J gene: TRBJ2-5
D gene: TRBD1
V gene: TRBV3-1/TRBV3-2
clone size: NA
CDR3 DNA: TGTGCCAGCAGCCCCGGCGGGGACAGGGGGCGGGAGACCCAGTACTTC
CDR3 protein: CASSPGGDRGRETQYF

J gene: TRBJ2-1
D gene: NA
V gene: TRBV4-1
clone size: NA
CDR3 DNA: TGCGCCAGCAGCCTTCCAGGAAGGGGCGAGCAGTTCTTC
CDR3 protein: CASSLPGRGEQFF

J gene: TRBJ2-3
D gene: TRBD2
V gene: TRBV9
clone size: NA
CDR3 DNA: TGTGCCAGCAGCGCCGGGGGGATCACAGATACGCAGTATTTT
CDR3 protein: CASSAGGITDTQYF

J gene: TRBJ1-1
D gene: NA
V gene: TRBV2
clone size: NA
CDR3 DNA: TGTGCCAGCAGTCCATTAAGAGGCACTGAAGCTTTCTTT
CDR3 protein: CASSPLRGTEAFF

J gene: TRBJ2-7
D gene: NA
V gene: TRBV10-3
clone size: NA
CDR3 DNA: TGTGCCATCAGTGGTAACGGAGAGATAGCCGGCGAGCAGTACTTC
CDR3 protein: CAISGNGEIAGEQYF

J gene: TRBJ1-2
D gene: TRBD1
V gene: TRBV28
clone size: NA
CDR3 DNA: TGTGCCAGCAGAGGGCCGAACCGGGACAGGGGGCAAGGCTACACCTTC
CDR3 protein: CASRGPNRDRGQGYTF

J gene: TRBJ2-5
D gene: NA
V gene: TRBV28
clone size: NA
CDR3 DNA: TGTGCCAGCAGTTTGTTCCGGGGCCAAGAGACCCAGTACTTC
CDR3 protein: CASSLFRGQETQYF

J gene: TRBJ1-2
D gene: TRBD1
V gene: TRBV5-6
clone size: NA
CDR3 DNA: TGTGCCAGCAGGGACCGGGACAGGGGGTCATATGGCTACACCTTC
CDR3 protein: CASRDRDRGSYGYTF

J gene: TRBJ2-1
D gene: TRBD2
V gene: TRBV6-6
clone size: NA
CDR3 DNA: TGTGCCGGATCCTCAGAGCGGGGGACTTACAATGAGCAGTTCTTC
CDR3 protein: CAGSSERGTYNEQFF

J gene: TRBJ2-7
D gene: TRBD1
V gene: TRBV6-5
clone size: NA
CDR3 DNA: TGTGCCAGCACCCCAGGAGGGACAGGGCGATACGAGCAGTACTTC
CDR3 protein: CASTPGGTGRYEQYF